Reported below is one T cell receptor (beta chain). It has no known antigen specificity. Base qualities are not at hand, and no much larger clone is one base apart. Sequences SGHRS (CDR1) and YFSETQ (CDR2) are obtained from the germline V gene. The cysteine opens and the phenylalanine closes a CDR3 of 16 amino acids. Only CDR3 DNA remains: 48 bases, in frame from the first base. Trimming at the junction amounts to 4 bases on V and 4 bases on J, and the germline ends lie 18 bases apart. Systemically healthy Caucasian individuals from Russia, 35 to 50 in total and aged roughly 6 to 90 years, were included as donors. Each donor gave around 9.5 milliliters of peripheral blood, collected into EDTA-treated Vacutainer tubes. PBMCs were isolated by Ficoll-Paque density-gradient centrifugation, with at least 6 million obtained per sample. Trizol reagent was used to extract total RNA from PBMCs, with at least 5 micrograms per sample. For every donor, an aliquot of PBMCs went through flow cytometry to measure the percentages of naive CD45RAhigh/CD27high T cells.

This specimen belongs to a study of blood T cells in healthy people across ages (dated by TCRdb to between 2015 and 2017). For the wider study: In model experiments, roughly one uniquely barcoded TCR beta cDNA molecule per two T cells was captured by template switching. The donors were divided into four age groups: young (average around 15 years), middle-aged (approximately 42), aged (roughly 60) and long-lived (about 90). To avoid experimental bias, donors of different ages were distributed randomly across sequencing lanes. The study measured age-related changes in TCR beta repertoire diversity using deep sequencing normalized with unique cDNA molecular identifiers. Two additional independent replicas of 1 million unique cDNA reads from the same blood draw were analyzed for two donors (one aged 18 to 29 and one aged 80 or older).

Beyond this particular receptor, the publication reports: Because the CMV infection status of the donors was unknown, age-related changes in expanded clonotypes may potentially have been confounded. Because profiling used bulk unsorted PBMCs, naive and antigen-experienced compartments could not be compared conclusively. Observed TCR beta diversity per million T cells fell roughly linearly with age, and a significant reduction was already apparent by age around 39. Estimates of total diversity based on one million sequenced T cells were regarded as lower bounds and as underestimates. The long-lived group showed more naive CD4+ T cells, fewer expanded clones and increased TCR diversity than the aged group, suggesting age selection. Observed TCR beta diversity correlated strongly with the percentage of naive T cells measured by flow cytometry.

Library generation was performed with 5' RACE. Sequenced on an Illumina HiSeq 2500. A second PCR of roughly 7 to 12 cycles was performed with a sample-barcoded 5' primer and a J-beta primer mix. Each TCR beta cDNA molecule received a unique molecular identifier from a template-switch 5' adaptor carrying 12 random nucleotides. Each sample yielded at least 3 million CDR3-containing paired-end reads. First-strand cDNA synthesis was performed from all RNA using the Mint cDNA synthesis kit, with priming by a TRBC-specific oligonucleotide. After uracil-DNA glycosylase treatment, a first 18-cycle PCR used universal primers M1SS and BC2_uni_R on all cDNA. In the original analysis: For normalization, 1 million high-quality reads were randomly selected from each sample, with every read carrying a distinct molecular identifier. Instead of being binned into consensus sequences, reads that shared molecular identifiers were thrown out. MiTCR, with a Q25 quality threshold and the strictest error-elimination algorithm, was used for CDR3 identification, clonotype clustering and error correction. A nonparametric unseen species model with Euler transformation was used to estimate lower-bound total TCR beta diversity. TCRdb trimmed public reads at Q25 via fastp, called clones via MiXCR and kept in-frame beta chains. One record per CDR3 amino acid sequence lists the most common genes and DNA. The V and J calls reflect TCRdb's pipeline rather than the authors' work. Within this sample are over 1,300,000 distinct CDR3 sequences, with roughly 59% of them counted one time only. The ten top clones hold roughly 7% of the sample.

The TCR sequence derives from a man between 18 and 29 years old in good health. The sequence is built from TRBV5-1 and TRBJ2-1; confidence is insufficient to name the D gene. The sequenced material came from blood. The nucleotide sequence is TGCGCCAGCAGCGCGACCACCCTAAGGAGATACAATGAGCAGTTCTTC. Its protein reads: CASSATTLRRYNEQFF.